This TCR beta chain was observed in a study of blood T cells in healthy people across ages. As regards this clonotype: Given a much more abundant clone one base away, this may be a read error.

The CDR3 is 13 amino acids. Germline CDR1 DFQATT, CDR2 SNEGSKA (reference sequence). The people who gave samples were healthy Caucasians from Russia, aged about 6 to 95. The second PCR ran about 6 to 12 cycles with a sample-barcoded 5' primer and J-beta primers. TCRdb re-derived calls from the 5' RACE reads in MiXCR, one entry per CDR3 protein. The sample holds 850,000 to 1,100,000 distinct CDR3 sequences, 35% to 40% seen once. This sequence was found in a man aged 18-30 years in good health. Sequenced: blood. The chain uses TRBV20-1 and TRBJ2-7; 7 bases fit TRBD1. The J call is uncertain, as TRBJ2-5 better fits the DNA end. CDR3 amino acids: CSAESTGDETQYF. DNA of the CDR3: TGCAGTGCAGAATCTACAGGGGATGAGACCCAGTACTTC.